This is a list of T cell receptor beta chains from one sample in a study of shared clonotypes between healthy human individuals. Profiling relied on immunoSEQ multiplex PCR, and the TCRdb table lists in-frame clones only, not all of them. The repertoire holds under 850,000 clones, with roughly 92% as singletons. The sequenced sample was naive CD8+ T cells sorted from blood. The receptor set was obtained from a man aged 25-45 years in good health. CDR3s include the opening cysteine and the closing phenylalanine or tryptophan. D genes are given only for firm matches. A clone size is listed for some rows: how often the clone was seen (once, few, many), or a class if it is expanded.

abundance: .; d_gene: .; len: 17; v_gene: TRBV27; j_gene: TRBJ2-7; CDR3nt: TGTGCCAGCAAGAAGGGTCGGCTTACAGATTCCAACGGCGAGCAGTACTTC; CDR3aa: CASKKGRLTDSNGEQYF
abundance: .; d_gene: TRBD2; len: 16; v_gene: TRBV2; j_gene: TRBJ2-3; CDR3nt: TGTGCCAGCAGTGAAGCAGAGCGGGGGGAAGGGAATACGCAGTATTTT; CDR3aa: CASSEAERGEGNTQYF
abundance: .; d_gene: .; len: 16; v_gene: TRBV7-8; j_gene: TRBJ2-7; CDR3nt: TGTGCCAGCAGCTTAGAGGTAGGCCAGTTAGGCGACGAGCAGTACTTC; CDR3aa: CASSLEVGQLGDEQYF
abundance: .; d_gene: TRBD2; len: 16; v_gene: TRBV4-3; j_gene: TRBJ2-1; CDR3nt: TGCGCCAGCAGCCAAGGACTAGCGGGAGGGTACAATGAGCAGTTCTTC; CDR3aa: CASSQGLAGGYNEQFF
abundance: once; d_gene: TRBD2; len: 18; v_gene: TRBV28; j_gene: TRBJ2-2; CDR3nt: TGTGCCAGCAGTTGGGACCCAGCGGGAGGGCCGAACACCGGGGAGCTGTTTTTT; CDR3aa: CASSWDPAGGPNTGELFF
abundance: .; d_gene: TRBD1; len: 13; v_gene: TRBV7-9; j_gene: TRBJ2-7; CDR3nt: TGTGCCAGCAATCCGGGACAGGGAGGCGAGCAGTACTTC; CDR3aa: CASNPGQGGEQYF
abundance: .; d_gene: TRBD2; len: 13; v_gene: TRBV28; j_gene: TRBJ2-7; CDR3nt: TGTGCCAGCAGCCTGGGACTAGCGGTAGAGCAGTACTTC; CDR3aa: CASSLGLAVEQYF
abundance: .; d_gene: TRBD1; len: 15; v_gene: TRBV4-1; j_gene: TRBJ2-7; CDR3nt: TGCGCCAGCAGCCAAGGGAGGACAGGGGATTACGAGCAGTACTTC; CDR3aa: CASSQGRTGDYEQYF
abundance: .; d_gene: TRBD2; len: 15; v_gene: TRBV29-1; j_gene: TRBJ2-7; CDR3nt: TGCAGCGTTGAAGATCAAGCGGGAGGGGCCTACGAGCAGTACTTC; CDR3aa: CSVEDQAGGAYEQYF
abundance: .; d_gene: TRBD1; len: 15; v_gene: TRBV6-5; j_gene: TRBJ2-1; CDR3nt: TGTGCCAGCAGTCCGGGACAGGGGATCAACAATGAGCAGTTCTTC; CDR3aa: CASSPGQGINNEQFF
abundance: .; d_gene: .; len: 14; v_gene: TRBV11-2; j_gene: TRBJ2-3; CDR3nt: TGTGCCAGCAGCTTAGGGATGGCGGTGGATACGCAGTATTTT; CDR3aa: CASSLGMAVDTQYF
abundance: .; d_gene: .; len: 11; v_gene: TRBV2; j_gene: TRBJ1-2; CDR3nt: TGTGCCAGCAGTGCCCGACAGGGCTACACCTTC; CDR3aa: CASSARQGYTF
abundance: .; d_gene: TRBD2; len: 14; v_gene: TRBV5-1; j_gene: TRBJ2-1; CDR3nt: TGCGCCAGCAGTTTAGCGGGAGTACTGAATGAGCAGTTCTTC; CDR3aa: CASSLAGVLNEQFF
abundance: once; d_gene: .; len: 16; v_gene: TRBV28; j_gene: TRBJ2-7; CDR3nt: TGTGCCAGCAGCTCAAAGTGGACTTACTATTCATACGAGCAGTACTTC; CDR3aa: CASSSKWTYYSYEQYF
abundance: .; d_gene: .; len: 17; v_gene: TRBV19; j_gene: TRBJ1-5; CDR3nt: TGTGCCAGTAGTATTAGGGCAATGTTGGGCGGCAATCAGCCCCAGCATTTT; CDR3aa: CASSIRAMLGGNQPQHF
abundance: .; d_gene: TRBD2; len: 18; v_gene: TRBV2; j_gene: TRBJ2-7; CDR3nt: TGTGCCAGCAGTGCTCCGGGACTAGCGGGGAAGGACCACTACGAGCAGTACTTC; CDR3aa: CASSAPGLAGKDHYEQYF
abundance: .; d_gene: TRBD2; len: 18; v_gene: TRBV15; j_gene: TRBJ2-7; CDR3nt: TGTGCCACCAGCAGAGTAGGAGCGGGAGGTGCAGCAGCCTACGAGCAGTACTTC; CDR3aa: CATSRVGAGGAAAYEQYF
abundance: .; d_gene: .; len: 13; v_gene: TRBV4-1; j_gene: TRBJ1-1; CDR3nt: TGCGCCAGCAGTTCTTGGGAACATTCAGAAGCTTTCTTT; CDR3aa: CASSSWEHSEAFF
abundance: .; d_gene: .; len: 16; v_gene: TRBV5-4; j_gene: TRBJ2-1; CDR3nt: TGTGCCAGCAGCGACATGGACTTCGGGTTTACAAGTGAGCAGTTCTTC; CDR3aa: CASSDMDFGFTSEQFF
abundance: .; d_gene: .; len: 15; v_gene: TRBV15; j_gene: TRBJ2-1; CDR3nt: TGTGCCACCAGCAGAGATCGGGACGCGTCGAATGAGCAGTTCTTC; CDR3aa: CATSRDRDASNEQFF
abundance: once; d_gene: .; len: 16; v_gene: TRBV7-9; j_gene: TRBJ2-2; CDR3nt: TGCGCCAGCAGCCTCCGGGACAATTCGGACGGCGGGGAGCTGTTTTTT; CDR3aa: CASSLRDNSDGGELFF
abundance: .; d_gene: .; len: 16; v_gene: TRBV27; j_gene: TRBJ2-6; CDR3nt: TGTGCCAGCAACAAAAGGCTTAGCTCTGGGGCCAACGTCCTGACTTTC; CDR3aa: CASNKRLSSGANVLTF
abundance: .; d_gene: .; len: 13; v_gene: TRBV29-1; j_gene: TRBJ2-3; CDR3nt: TGCAGCGTGCGGTCGGTTGCCTCAGATACGCAGTATTTT; CDR3aa: CSVRSVASDTQYF
abundance: few; d_gene: .; len: 10; v_gene: TRBV6-6; j_gene: TRBJ1-1; CDR3nt: TGTGCCAGCAGGTCAGGTGAAGCTTTCTTT; CDR3aa: CASRSGEAFF
abundance: .; d_gene: TRBD2; len: 20; v_gene: TRBV15; j_gene: TRBJ2-3; CDR3nt: TGTGCCACCAGCAGAGATCCCGTGAAAGGTGTTGCGGGAGGTACAGATACGCAGTATTTT; CDR3aa: CATSRDPVKGVAGGTDTQYF
abundance: .; d_gene: TRBD2; len: 16; v_gene: TRBV11-2; j_gene: TRBJ2-1; CDR3nt: TGTGCCAGCAGCTCAAGCGGGGGGAGCTCCTACAATGAGCAGTTCTTC; CDR3aa: CASSSSGGSSYNEQFF
abundance: .; d_gene: TRBD2; len: 14; v_gene: TRBV30; j_gene: TRBJ2-5; CDR3nt: TGTGCCTACTCTCCACTAGCGGCCCAAGAGACCCAGTACTTC; CDR3aa: CAYSPLAAQETQYF
abundance: .; d_gene: .; len: 12; v_gene: TRBV7-2; j_gene: TRBJ1-5; CDR3nt: TGTGCCAGCAGTCTGGACAATCAGCCCCAGCATTTT; CDR3aa: CASSLDNQPQHF
abundance: .; d_gene: TRBD2; len: 14; v_gene: TRBV27; j_gene: TRBJ2-1; CDR3nt: TGTGCCAGCAGTTTAGCGGGAGCAGGCAATGAGCAGTTCTTC; CDR3aa: CASSLAGAGNEQFF
abundance: .; d_gene: .; len: 15; v_gene: TRBV9; j_gene: TRBJ2-1; CDR3nt: TGTGCCAGCAGCGCCTCCGGACTGAACTACAATGAGCAGTTCTTC; CDR3aa: CASSASGLNYNEQFF
abundance: .; d_gene: TRBD2; len: 19; v_gene: TRBV5-1; j_gene: TRBJ2-2; CDR3nt: TGCGCCAGCAGCTTGGTTGTAGCGTGGCGGGAGGGGCACACCGGGGAGCTGTTTTTT; CDR3aa: CASSLVVAWREGHTGELFF
abundance: .; d_gene: TRBD1; len: 15; v_gene: TRBV7-9; j_gene: TRBJ2-3; CDR3nt: TGTGCCAGCAGCTTAGCGGACAGGGGAATAGATACGCAGTATTTT; CDR3aa: CASSLADRGIDTQYF
abundance: .; d_gene: .; len: 14; v_gene: TRBV19; j_gene: TRBJ1-1; CDR3nt: TGTGCCAGTAGTATGGAAATCGCGAACACTGAAGCTTTCTTT; CDR3aa: CASSMEIANTEAFF
abundance: .; d_gene: .; len: 14; v_gene: TRBV5-4; j_gene: TRBJ2-4; CDR3nt: TGTGCCAGCAGGGATGGGGACGGGAAAAACATTCAGTACTTC; CDR3aa: CASRDGDGKNIQYF
abundance: .; d_gene: TRBD2; len: 13; v_gene: TRBV19; j_gene: TRBJ2-1; CDR3nt: TGTGCCTCATCTAGCGGGAGCGGAAATGAGCAGTTCTTC; CDR3aa: CASSSGSGNEQFF
abundance: few; d_gene: .; len: 15; v_gene: TRBV9; j_gene: TRBJ1-2; CDR3nt: TGTGCCAGCAGCGTAGCGACGGAGCGGGACTATGGCTACACCTTC; CDR3aa: CASSVATERDYGYTF
abundance: .; d_gene: TRBD2; len: 16; v_gene: TRBV4-3; j_gene: TRBJ2-3; CDR3nt: TGCGCCAGCAGCCAAGAACCTAGCGGGAGTTCAGATACGCAGTATTTT; CDR3aa: CASSQEPSGSSDTQYF
abundance: .; d_gene: .; len: 13; v_gene: TRBV7-9; j_gene: TRBJ2-3; CDR3nt: TGTGCCAGCAGCTTAGGATCGGTAGATACGCAGTATTTT; CDR3aa: CASSLGSVDTQYF
abundance: .; d_gene: .; len: 14; v_gene: TRBV7-9; j_gene: TRBJ2-3; CDR3nt: TGTGCCAGCAGCTTAGAAACAGGTGGAGATACGCAGTATTTT; CDR3aa: CASSLETGGDTQYF
abundance: .; d_gene: .; len: 13; v_gene: TRBV27; j_gene: TRBJ1-5; CDR3nt: TGTGCCAGCAGGTTAACCAGGGGCCAGCCCCAGCATTTT; CDR3aa: CASRLTRGQPQHF
abundance: .; d_gene: TRBD1; len: 13; v_gene: TRBV29-1; j_gene: TRBJ1-1; CDR3nt: TGCAGCGTTGTGGGACAGGGGGACACTGAAGCTTTCTTT; CDR3aa: CSVVGQGDTEAFF
abundance: .; d_gene: .; len: 17; v_gene: TRBV5-4; j_gene: TRBJ2-2; CDR3nt: TGTGCCAGCAGCCCGCATTCTCCGGGGGTGAACACCGGGGAGCTGTTTTTT; CDR3aa: CASSPHSPGVNTGELFF
abundance: once; d_gene: .; len: 19; v_gene: TRBV14; j_gene: TRBJ2-6; CDR3nt: TGTGCCAGCAGCCAAGTAGTAGACAGATCCTACTCTGGGGCCAACGTCCTGACTTTC; CDR3aa: CASSQVVDRSYSGANVLTF
abundance: .; d_gene: TRBD2; len: 17; v_gene: TRBV9; j_gene: TRBJ2-1; CDR3nt: TGTGCCAGCAGCCCGCCCGGGGGAGGGTGGGCCTACAATGAGCAGTTCTTC; CDR3aa: CASSPPGGGWAYNEQFF
abundance: .; d_gene: .; len: 15; v_gene: TRBV7-6; j_gene: TRBJ1-1; CDR3nt: TGTGCCAGCAGCTTACGAGGGGCCCAGGGAACTGAAGCTTTCTTT; CDR3aa: CASSLRGAQGTEAFF
abundance: .; d_gene: .; len: 15; v_gene: TRBV4-2; j_gene: TRBJ2-3; CDR3nt: TGTGCCAGCAGCCAAGTCATGCGGGACACAGATACGCAGTATTTT; CDR3aa: CASSQVMRDTDTQYF